This TCR beta chain derives from a study of cytotoxic CD8 clonotypes in ibrutinib-treated CLL. Study at large: Each sample contained, on average, under 260,000 productive templates and tens of thousands of productive rearrangements.

The study's findings and limits: Baseline values of clonality outstripped age-matched healthy donors and followed circulating CD8+ T-cell counts. Sampling time points were not equivalent between sustained-remission and progressing patients.

The CDR3 spans 14 residues. V gave up 0 bases and J gave up 5 bases, with 6 bases separating them. Germline CDR1 is SGHRS and CDR2 is YFSETQ. Clones were sequenced by immunoSEQ multiplex PCR, and TCRdb holds only the in-frame ones, with some missing. The sample lists 200,000 or so clones; roughly 77% were seen once. Regarding this clone: Its antigen is unidentified.

The clonotype comes from a human donor with chronic lymphocytic leukemia. The sequencing used PBMCs, collected after 12 months of ibrutinib treatment. The chain carries TRBV5-1 and TRBJ1-6; D is unclear. CDR3 sequence (DNA): TGCGCCAGCAGCTTGGTACCGGATAATTCACCCCTCCACTTT. It codes for CASSLVPDNSPLHF.